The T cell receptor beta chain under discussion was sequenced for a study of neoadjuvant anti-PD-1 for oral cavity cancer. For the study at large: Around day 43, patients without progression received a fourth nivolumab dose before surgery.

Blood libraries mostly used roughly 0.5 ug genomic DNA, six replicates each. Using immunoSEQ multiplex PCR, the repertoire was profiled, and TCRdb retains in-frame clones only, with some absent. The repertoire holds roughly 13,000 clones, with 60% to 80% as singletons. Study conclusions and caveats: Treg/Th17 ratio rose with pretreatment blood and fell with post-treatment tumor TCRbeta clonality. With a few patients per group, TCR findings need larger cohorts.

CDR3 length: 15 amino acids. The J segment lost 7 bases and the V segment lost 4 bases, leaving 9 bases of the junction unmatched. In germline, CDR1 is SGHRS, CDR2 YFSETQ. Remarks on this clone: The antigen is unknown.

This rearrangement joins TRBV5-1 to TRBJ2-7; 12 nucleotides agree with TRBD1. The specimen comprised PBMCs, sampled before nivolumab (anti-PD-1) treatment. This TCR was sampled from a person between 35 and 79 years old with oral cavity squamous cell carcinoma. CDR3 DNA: TGCGCCAGCAGCCCCACGGGACAGGGGGCGAGAGAGCAGTACTTC. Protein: CASSPTGQGAREQYF.